The present entry profiles one T cell receptor beta chain with its context. This sample is drawn from a study of blood T cell repertoires in COVID-19. The CDR3 totals 16 residues. V gave up 0 bases and J gave up 7 bases, with 16 bases separating them. Germline V gives CDR1 SGHRS, CDR2 YFSETQ. The method was immunoSEQ multiplex PCR; TCRdb's version includes in-frame clones alone and lacks a portion of them. The table includes roughly 220,000 clones, roughly 84% detected once. Sequencing was performed on PBMCs or T cells enriched from blood (not recorded which). The chain joins TRBV5-1 to TRBJ2-2, with D possibly matching TRBD1 (6 bases). The sequence came from a woman aged 40 to 50 who had recovered from COVID-19. The chain's CDR3 is CASSLGSQGRSGELFF. The CDR3 nucleotides read TGCGCCAGCAGCTTGGGTTCCCAGGGGCGGAGCGGGGAGCTGTTTTTT.